The 11 T cell receptor beta chains listed next were all sequenced from one sample in a study of radiotherapy plus CTLA-4 blockade in lung cancer. This table comes from immunoSEQ multiplex PCR, and its TCRdb copy is limited to in-frame clones, with some not included. This repertoire shows 40,000 to 45,000 clones, approximately 67% found once; its top ten account for more than 20%. The input for sequencing was peripheral blood, taken from a patient treated with radiotherapy plus ipilimumab. These receptors were collected from a human donor with non-small cell lung cancer who had a partial response to radiotherapy plus ipilimumab.

The V gene is TRBV4-3, the J gene TRBJ2-7; possible D gene TRBD1, 5 bases. Trimming took off 0 bases at V and 3 bases at J, with 12 bases between the two ends. CDR1 is LGHNA, CDR2 YSLEER, per germline. The CDR3 consists of 15 residues. The CDR3 nucleotides read TGCGCCAGCAGCCAAGATGAGGTAGGGGTCTACGAGCAGTACTTC. Translated, it gives CASSQDEVGVYEQYF.

The gene calls are TRBV7-3 and TRBJ2-3; possible D gene TRBD1, 6 bases. V was shortened by 5 bases and J by 0 bases, with 12 bases between the two germline ends. The CDR3 sequence is 15 residues long. The germline CDR1 and CDR2 sequences are SGHTA and FQGTGA. The CDR3 DNA reads TGTGCCAGCAGCCCAGGACAGACTAGCACAGATACGCAGTATTTT. As protein: CASSPGQTSTDTQYF.

As DNA, the CDR3 is TGTGCCTGGCGCGGTCCGGGACAGGGGGCCAAGAGGGCCAACGTCCTGACTTTC. Its protein is CAWRGPGQGAKRANVLTF. The V gene is TRBV30, the J gene TRBJ2-6; 12 positions match TRBD1. Trimming cost V 5 bases and J 5 bases; bases outside gene matches: 13. This CDR3 contains 18 residues. Per germline, CDR1 GTSNPN and CDR2 SVGIG (reference sequence).

This clone has a handful of counts. This chain joins TRBV9 and TRBJ1-4, with 7 bases lining up with TRBD1. V lost 2 bases, J lost 8 bases, and 6 bases stayed unmatched. CDR3 length: 14 amino acids. CDR1 is SGDLS, CDR2 YYNGEE, per germline. The CDR3 sequence is CASSVTGDGEKLFF. CDR3 nucleotide sequence: TGTGCCAGCAGCGTTACAGGGGACGGGGAAAAACTGTTTTTT.

This clone was detected a few times. Other nucleotide sequences in the sample specify the same CDR3. This chain connects TRBV6-1 to TRBJ2-7, with D possibly being TRBD1 (5 bases). V lost 6 bases, J lost 3 bases, and 9 bases lay in between. Germline CDR1 and CDR2: MNHNS and SASEGT. The CDR3 consists of 12 residues. The CDR3 region is CASSLTVYEQYF. In nucleotides, the CDR3 is TGTGCCAGCAGCTTGACAGTCTACGAGCAGTACTTC.

This clone has a handful of counts. The rearrangement uses TRBV4-2 and TRBJ2-5; 8 nucleotides line up with TRBD2. Trimming at V came to 2 bases and at J to 7 bases, leaving 15 bases not matched to a gene. The germline CDR1 and CDR2 sequences are LGHNA and YNFKEQ. CDR3 size: 17 residues. CDR3 in DNA: TGTGCCAGCAGCCAAAAAAGGGCTCGGGGACTAGATGGGACCCAGTACTTC. Its translation is CASSQKRARGLDGTQYF.

The chain combines TRBV2 with TRBJ1-2, with no clear D. Germline V lookup: CDR1 SNHLY, CDR2 FYNNEI. V shed 4 bases and J shed 4 bases, with 10 bases lying between them. The CDR3 is 13 amino acids. CDR3 protein: CASSVAGTYGYTF. In nucleotides, the CDR3 is TGTGCCAGCAGTGTTGCGGGAACCTATGGCTACACCTTC.

This clone was counted once. The V and J genes are TRBV29-1 and TRBJ2-3; 10 bases are shared with TRBD2. The germline CDR1 and CDR2 sequences are SQVTM and ANQGSEA. The CDR3 length is 14 residues. With V trimmed by 4 bases and J by 4 bases, 5 bases remained unmatched. The CDR3 nucleotides read TGCAGCGTTGGGGCTAGCGGGAGACCAGATACGCAGTATTTT. As protein: CSVGASGRPDTQYF.

J is TRBJ2-7 and V is TRBV30; no clear D gene. Germline values: CDR1 GTSNPN, CDR2 SVGIG (reference sequence). V lost 2 bases to trimming and J lost 1 base, with 6 bases between them. This CDR3 is built from 12 residues. The CDR3 loop is CAWSYGSYEQYF. CDR3 DNA sequence: TGTGCCTGGAGTTACGGGTCCTACGAGCAGTACTTC. The full variable domain, completed using reference TRBV30 and TRBJ2-7, is SQTIHQWPATLVQPVGSPLSLECTVEGTSNPNLYWYRQAAGRGLQLLFYSVGIGQISSEVPQNLSASRPQDRQFILSSKKLLLSDSGFYLCAWSYGSYEQYFGPGTRLTVT.

This clone has a handful of counts. The chain uses TRBV6-1 and TRBJ2-7, with D maybe TRBD2 (5 bases). Germline V gene lookup returns CDR1 MNHNS and CDR2 SASEGT. This CDR3 spans 15 amino acids. The V end lost 7 bases, the J end lost 0 bases, and 16 bases lay between the germline ends. The CDR3 loop is CASKMARVHSYEQYF. The CDR3, as DNA: TGTGCCAGCAAAATGGCGCGGGTACACTCCTACGAGCAGTACTTC.

This clone was seen only a few times. The CDR3 loop is CASPPAGALNEQFF. The CDR3 nucleotides read TGTGCCAGCCCCCCCGCAGGGGCGCTTAATGAGCAGTTCTTC. This sequence joins TRBV27 and TRBJ2-1; weak D call: TRBD1 (6 bases). In germline, CDR1 is MNHEY, CDR2 SMNVEV (reference sequence). Between the trimmed V and J ends, which lost 8 bases and 7 bases, there was a span of 18 bases. The CDR3 is made up of 14 amino acids.